These T cell receptor beta chains were read from a single sample in a study of T-cell reconstitution after alpha-beta-depleted transplantation in children. TCRdb re-called the PCR reads with MiXCR, one entry per CDR3 protein. The sample holds hundreds of thousands of distinct CDR3 sequences, roughly 13% seen once. Sequenced material: PBMCs, mostly from graft donor cells, taken 360 days after TCRalphabeta/CD19-depleted stem cell transplant. These receptors all come from a male patient aged 5 to 17 who had a stem cell transplant for acute myeloid leukemia, so the T cells may come from the graft donor. Both conserved end residues are part of each CDR3. D genes are given only for firm matches. Expanded clones are given a class, and other clones once, few, many or no size at all.

J	V	size	D	DNA	CDR3
TRBJ2-3	TRBV20-1	few	TRBD2	TGCAGTGCTCCGCGGACTAGCGGGAGCTTCTCCTACACAGATACGCAGTATTTT	CSAPRTSGSFSYTDTQYF
TRBJ2-6	TRBV24-1	few	-	TGTGCCACCTCACCGGCGGGCTGGGCCAACGTCCTGACTTTC	CATSPAGWANVLTF
TRBJ2-3	TRBV5-4	few	TRBD2	TGTGCCAGCAGCGTGAGGGACCGGCTAGCGGGAGGGTTTATATCCTGGACAGATACGCAGTATTTT	CASSVRDRLAGGFISWTDTQYF
TRBJ2-3	TRBV12-1	few	-	TGTGCCAGCAGCTTTCCGGACTCCGGAGATACGCAATATTTT	CASSFPDSGDTQYF
TRBJ1-1	TRBV15	-	-	TGTGCCACCAGCAGGGAACAGAGGGTGGGGAACACTGAAGCTTTCTTT	CATSREQRVGNTEAFF
TRBJ2-2	TRBV12-3/TRBV12-4	few	-	TGTGCCAGCAGTAACGACCCCGGGGAGCTGTTTTTT	CASSNDPGELFF
TRBJ2-7	TRBV5-1	-	-	TGCGCCAGCAGCTTGGTTGGGGGAGTCGAGCAGTACTTC	CASSLVGGVEQYF
TRBJ2-5	TRBV24-1	-	-	TGTGCCACCAGTGGGGATCGAGGGGGAGAGACCCAGTACTTC	CATSGDRGGETQYF
TRBJ2-7	TRBV4-1	-	TRBD2	TGCGCCAGCAGCCAAGTGGGTAGCGGGAGTCCCCGCGAGCAGTACTTC	CASSQVGSGSPREQYF
TRBJ1-2	TRBV28	many	-	TGTGCCAGCAGTTTCTACAGGGAGGATGGCTACACCTTC	CASSFYREDGYTF
TRBJ2-3	TRBV29-1	many	TRBD2	TGCAGCGTGAGCGGGACTAGCGGACGCACAGATACGCAGTATTTT	CSVSGTSGRTDTQYF
TRBJ2-7	TRBV5-4	-	-	TGTGCCAGCAGCTTGTTACGACAGCCCTACGAGCAGTACTTC	CASSLLRQPYEQYF
TRBJ2-5	TRBV11-2	-	-	TGTGCCAGCAGCTCCCTAGGGCTAGCAGGAAACCAAGAGACCCAGTACTTC	CASSSLGLAGNQETQYF
TRBJ2-5	TRBV6-1	many	-	TGTGCCAGCACTCCAGGCAGGGCAGGAGAGACCCAGTACTTC	CASTPGRAGETQYF
TRBJ2-1	TRBV9	few	-	TGTGCCAGCAGCGTAGGAGGCGGGATCTCCTACAATGAGCAGTTCTTC	CASSVGGGISYNEQFF
TRBJ2-7	TRBV6-1	few	TRBD2	TGTGCCAGCAGCCTCGGGACTACCTACTACGAGCAGTACTTC	CASSLGTTYYEQYF
TRBJ2-7	TRBV9	-	-	TGTGCCAGCAGCGCAACCTCAACCTACGAGCAGTACTTC	CASSATSTYEQYF
TRBJ1-1	TRBV19	few	-	TGTGCCAGTAGTATAGTTTGGTTGGACGGAAACACTGAAGCTTTCTTT	CASSIVWLDGNTEAFF
TRBJ2-7	TRBV21-1	-	-	TGTGCCAGCACCAAGAGGTTCGCAGGGCGGCGGGGGAGGTACGAGCAGTACTTC	CASTKRFAGRRGRYEQYF
TRBJ2-5	TRBV7-3	few	TRBD2	TGTGCCAGCAGCTTAACAGGACTAGCGGGAGGAGAGACCCAGTACTTC	CASSLTGLAGGETQYF
TRBJ2-1	TRBV6-2/TRBV6-3	few	-	TGTGCCAGCAGAACCCGTTTGGGGCCCAGTTCCTACAATGAGCAGTTCTTC	CASRTRLGPSSYNEQFF
TRBJ1-4	TRBV6-1	-	-	TGTGCCAGCGGGTGGGGAGGGACTAATGAAAAACTGTTTTTT	CASGWGGTNEKLFF
TRBJ2-1	TRBV4-1	-	TRBD2	TGCGCCAGCAGCCAAACTAGCGGGAGGGCCGGTGAGCAGTTCTTC	CASSQTSGRAGEQFF
TRBJ1-3	TRBV29-1	-	-	TGCAGCGTGGGGCCGGTCGCCGGAAACACCATATATTTT	CSVGPVAGNTIYF
TRBJ2-6	TRBV6-2/TRBV6-3	few	-	TGTGCCAGCTTATGGAGCTTGGGGGCCAACGTCCTGACTTTC	CASLWSLGANVLTF
TRBJ2-7	TRBV7-3	-	-	TGTGCCAGCAGCTTAACAGGGTTTGACGAGCAGTACTTC	CASSLTGFDEQYF
TRBJ2-5	TRBV20-1	many	-	TGCAGTGCTAGCCAAGAGACCCAGTACTTC	CSASQETQYF
TRBJ2-1	TRBV3-1	-	TRBD2	TGTGCCAGCAGCCAAGGGTTGACTAGCGAGAACAACAATGAGCAGTTCTTC	CASSQGLTSENNNEQFF
TRBJ2-4	TRBV20-1	few	-	TGCAGTGCTAGAGATTCGGCTAGAAACATTCAGTACTTC	CSARDSARNIQYF
TRBJ2-3	TRBV7-2	-	TRBD2	TGTGCCAGCAGCTTAGTAGTAGCGGGAGCAGATACGCAGTATTTT	CASSLVVAGADTQYF
TRBJ2-5	TRBV5-1	-	-	TGCGCCAGCAGCCCTAACTTGGGAGCGGTCCAAGAGACCCAGTACTTC	CASSPNLGAVQETQYF
TRBJ2-7	TRBV7-8	few	TRBD2	TGTGCCAGCAGCTTAGTTAGCGGGAGGGGCGAGCAGTACTTC	CASSLVSGRGEQYF
TRBJ2-5	TRBV28	few	TRBD2	TGTGCCAGCAGTCCCAGGACTAGCGGTTACCAAGAGACCCAGTACTTC	CASSPRTSGYQETQYF
TRBJ2-3	TRBV28	many	TRBD1	TGTGCCAGCAGCCTTCACTCAGGGGGTGGGGCAGATACGCAGTATTTT	CASSLHSGGGADTQYF
TRBJ2-7	TRBV20-1	-	-	TGCAGTGCTATCCCTCCCGGGAGCTCCTACGAGCAGTACTTC	CSAIPPGSSYEQYF
TRBJ2-7	TRBV20-1	many	-	TGCAGTGCTAGATCTTGGAGGACGGTGAGATCCTACGAGCAGTACTTC	CSARSWRTVRSYEQYF
TRBJ1-1	TRBV6-2/TRBV6-3	few	TRBD1	TGTGCCAGCAGTTACTCGCTGGGGACAGTATTCACTGAAGCTTTCTTT	CASSYSLGTVFTEAFF
TRBJ2-6	TRBV3-1	few	-	TGTGCCAGCAGCCTGGGCGGAGGGAGGTCTGGGGCCAACGTCCTGACTTTC	CASSLGGGRSGANVLTF
TRBJ2-3	TRBV28	few	-	TGTGCCAGCAATGAATGGGGCGGAAACACAGATACGCAGTATTTT	CASNEWGGNTDTQYF
TRBJ2-1	TRBV9	-	TRBD2	TGTGCCAGCAGCCCCGGGACTAGCGGGAAAAAGGGCTCCTACAATGAGCAGTTCTTC	CASSPGTSGKKGSYNEQFF
TRBJ2-7	TRBV4-3	-	-	TGCGCCAGCAGCCAAGTCGGTAGCGGAATATCCGAGCAGTACTTC	CASSQVGSGISEQYF
TRBJ2-5	TRBV6-1	few	-	TGTGCCAGCAGTCAAAGCGGAGGGGGGGTGGCAGGGGACCAGTACTTC	CASSQSGGGVAGDQYF
TRBJ2-7	TRBV4-3	-	-	TGCGCCAGCAGCCAAGATTTGCACAGGGCCCCTACCGAGCAGTACTTC	CASSQDLHRAPTEQYF
TRBJ2-7	TRBV20-1	-	-	TGCAGTGCTAGTGTGGGCAGCTTTTCCTACGAGCAGTACTTC	CSASVGSFSYEQYF
TRBJ2-2	TRBV7-8	-	TRBD1	TGTGCCAGCATCGGGACAGGGGTAATGACCTACACCGGGGAGCTGTTTTTT	CASIGTGVMTYTGELFF
TRBJ2-4	TRBV5-1	few	TRBD1	TGCGCCAGCAGCTCCCCGACAGGGGGAAACATTCAGTACTTC	CASSSPTGGNIQYF
TRBJ2-1	TRBV11-2	few	TRBD2	TGTGCCAGCAGCGCTAGCGGGAGGGCCTATTCCTACAATGAGCAGTTCTTC	CASSASGRAYSYNEQFF
TRBJ2-3	TRBV11-1	-	-	TGTGCCAGCAGCCCTGAGGGTGCCCCACCTACGGCGGGGGATACGCAGTATTTT	CASSPEGAPPTAGDTQYF
TRBJ2-1	TRBV11-2	few	TRBD2	TGTGCCAGCAGGCCCCGACTAGCGGGAACCGCGAGAGAAAGCTACAATGAGCAGTTCTTC	CASRPRLAGTARESYNEQFF
TRBJ1-5	TRBV9	-	TRBD1	TGTGCCAGCAGCGCCGGGACAGCAAATCAGCCCCAGCATTTT	CASSAGTANQPQHF